This T cell receptor (beta chain) was sequenced during a study of PD-1 blockade in classical Hodgkin lymphoma. The study, taken as a whole, reports: It was reported that newly diagnosed patients had less baseline TCR diversity than healthy donors.

The method was immunoSEQ multiplex PCR; TCRdb's version includes in-frame clones alone and lacks a portion of them. The repertoire holds approximately 99,000 clones, with more than 80% as singletons. A note on this clone: Its antigen is undetermined.

Following autologous stem cell transplantation, relapse occurred in every patient, and exposure to brentuximab vedotin varied. Best response was recorded as complete response, partial response or progressive disease. There are 15 residues in the CDR3. Germline V lookup: CDR1 MDHEN, CDR2 SYDVKM. Trimming took 4 bases from V and 3 from J; bases not matched to a gene: 3. The TCR was taken from a human donor with classical Hodgkin lymphoma. The V call is TRBV28, the J call TRBJ2-2, with TRBD2 identical over 9 bases. The sample here was peripheral blood mononuclear cells (PBMCs), taken before the second cycle of nivolumab. CDR3 residues: CASSSGTSYTGELFF. The CDR3 region has the DNA TGTGCCAGCAGTTCCGGGACTAGCTACACCGGGGAGCTGTTTTTT.